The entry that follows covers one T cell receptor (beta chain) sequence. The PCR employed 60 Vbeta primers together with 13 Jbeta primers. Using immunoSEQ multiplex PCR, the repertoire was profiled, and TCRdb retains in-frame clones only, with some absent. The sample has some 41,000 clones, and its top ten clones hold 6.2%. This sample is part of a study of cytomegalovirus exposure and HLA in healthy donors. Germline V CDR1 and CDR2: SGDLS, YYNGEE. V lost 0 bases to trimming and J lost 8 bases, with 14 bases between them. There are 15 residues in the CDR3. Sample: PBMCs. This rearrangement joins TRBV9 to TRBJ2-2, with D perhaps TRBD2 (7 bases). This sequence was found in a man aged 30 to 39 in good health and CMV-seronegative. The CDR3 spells CASSVVTGGAGELFF. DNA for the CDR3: TGTGCCAGCAGCGTAGTAACGGGGGGCGCAGGGGAGCTGTTTTTT.